The entry below gives a single T cell receptor (beta chain) sequence along with its context. These data are taken from a study of shared clonotypes between healthy human individuals. Running of the assay took place at deep level. Clones were read by immunoSEQ multiplex PCR, and TCRdb kept only the in-frame ones, dropping some. The sample records roughly 2.2 million clones, less than 95% being singletons. The CD4+ fraction was divided into a CD45RA+ naive subset and a CD45RA-negative memory subset. The TCR comes from a man younger than 30 in good health. Some clones in this sample may be carry-over from other donors' samples. Sequenced input: naive CD4+ T cells from PBMCs. Regarding subset: CD45RA+ positively selected.

CDR3 in DNA: TGTGCCATCAGTGTCGAGGCGGGAGGGTACAATGAGCAGTTCTTC. It codes for CAISVEAGGYNEQFF. V and J are TRBV10-3 and TRBJ2-1; 9 bases match TRBD2. V trimming: 4 bases; J trimming: 4 bases; junction bases outside the gene matches: 5. Per germline, CDR1 ENHRY and CDR2 SYGVKD. CDR3 length: 15 residues.